Presented here are 25 T cell receptor beta chains from one specimen sequenced in a study of blood T cell repertoires in COVID-19. Libraries were prepared by immunoSEQ multiplex PCR; TCRdb keeps only in-frame clonotypes and omits some of them. This sample carries 90,000 to 120,000 clones, about four fifths of them seen once, and the ten largest clones take 2.5% to 3.5%. The specimen was peripheral blood. The receptors stem from an elderly woman with active or convalescent COVID-19.

CDR3 region: CASSPGLGGHEQFF. The CDR3 DNA sequence: TGTGCCAGCTCGCCCGGTCTAGGGGGCCATGAGCAGTTCTTC. The J gene is TRBJ2-1, the V gene TRBV18; 7 nucleotides match TRBD1. CDR1 and CDR2 (germline): KGHSH, LQKENI. This CDR3 is built from 14 residues. The junction had 10 bases not matched to a gene; V was cut back by 6 bases and J by 8 bases.

The chain couples TRBV5-1 to TRBJ2-3, with D perhaps TRBD2 (6 bases). The CDR3 runs to 16 residues. Trimming pared 0 bases from V and 0 bases from J, leaving 11 bases between. Germline assignment: CDR1 SGHRS and CDR2 YFSETQ. CDR3 region: CASSLARGLSTDTQYF. CDR3 bases: TGCGCCAGCAGCTTGGCAAGGGGACTGAGCACAGATACGCAGTATTTT.

This sequence joins TRBV7-6 and TRBJ1-1, with a weak D call TRBD1 (5 bases). This CDR3 is 13 amino acids long. With 5 bases removed from V and 0 bases from J, the gap between germline ends came to 7 bases. Germline V gene lookup returns CDR1 SGHVS and CDR2 FNYEAQ. CDR3 sequence reads: CASSKTVNTEAFF. Written as DNA, the CDR3 is TGTGCCAGCAGCAAGACAGTGAACACTGAAGCTTTCTTT.

The chain links TRBV5-1 to TRBJ2-1, with 11 nucleotides matching TRBD2. The junction had 6 bases not matched to a gene; V was cut back by 4 bases and J by 6 bases. This CDR3 is 15 amino acids long. Germline V gives CDR1 SGHRS, CDR2 YFSETQ. CDR3 sequence (DNA): TGCGCCAGCAGCCCCGGGACTAGCGGCGCCAATGAGCAGTTCTTC. Amino acids: CASSPGTSGANEQFF.

The chain joins TRBV10-3 to TRBJ2-1; 7 bases are shared with TRBD2. The CDR3 length is 14 residues. V dropped 6 bases and J dropped 8; count of bases not matched to a gene: 10. Germline CDR1 reads ENHRY; CDR2 reads SYGVKD. DNA of the CDR3: TGTGCCATCAGGGTTTCGGGGGGAGCCGATGAGCAGTTCTTC. Protein sequence: CAIRVSGGADEQFF.

There are a few counts of this clone. This rearrangement joins TRBV14 to TRBJ2-2, with 7 bases identical to TRBD1. The CDR3 is 16 residues long. The V gene end was trimmed by 4 bases and the J gene end by 1 base; junction bases not matched to a gene: 6. Germline CDR1 reads SGHDN; CDR2 reads FVKESK. CDR3 DNA: TGTGCCAGCAGCCTCTGGGACAGAAAGAACACCGGGGAGCTGTTTTTT. Its translation: CASSLWDRKNTGELFF.

The V and J genes are TRBV28 and TRBJ2-3, with D hard to call. This CDR3 is built from 14 residues. The germline CDR1 and CDR2 sequences are MDHEN and SYDVKM. The V gene lost 3 bases and the J gene lost 1 base, with 8 bases spanning the gap. DNA of the CDR3: TGTGCCAGCAGTTTCCTCCAGGGCACAGATACGCAGTATTTT. Residues: CASSFLQGTDTQYF.

This sequence joins TRBV4-3 and TRBJ2-7; D gene uncertain. The V end lost 0 bases, the J end lost 0 bases, and 6 bases lay between the germline ends. Looked up from germline, CDR1 is LGHNA and CDR2 is YSLEER. The CDR3 loop spans 14 amino acids. The CDR3 DNA reads TGCGCCAGCAGCCAAGATTGGAGCTCCTACGAGCAGTACTTC. Protein product: CASSQDWSSYEQYF.

J is TRBJ1-5 and V is TRBV2; D remains unclear. This CDR3 is built from 15 residues. Trimming removed 1 base at V and 0 bases at J, with 7 bases between. Germline V gene lookup returns CDR1 SNHLY and CDR2 FYNNEI. CDR3 amino acids: CASSEGEGSNQPQHF. Here the CDR3 DNA reads TGTGCCAGCAGTGAAGGGGAGGGTAGCAATCAGCCCCAGCATTTT.

J is TRBJ1-5 and V is TRBV5-8; 8 nucleotides match TRBD1. Unmatched junction bases numbered 3, after V lost 0 bases and J lost 1 base. This CDR3 comprises 16 residues. CDR1 is SGHTS, CDR2 YDEGEE, per germline. The chain's CDR3 is CASSLDGTGSNQPQHF. The DNA of the CDR3 is TGTGCCAGCAGCTTGGATGGGACAGGAAGCAATCAGCCCCAGCATTTT.

The chain employs TRBV2 and TRBJ1-2, with D maybe TRBD1 (5 bases). The CDR3 spans 14 residues. With 0 bases removed from V and 8 bases from J, the gap between germline ends came to 13 bases. The V gene's germline CDR1 is SNHLY and CDR2 FYNNEI. The DNA for the CDR3 is TGTGCCAGCAGTGAAGCCGTTGGGGGGGTCGGCTACACCTTC. Translated: CASSEAVGGVGYTF. The complete variable domain, with remaining parts taken from reference TRBV2 and TRBJ1-2, reads EPEVTQTPSHQVTQMGQEVILRCVPISNHLYFYWYRQILGQKVEFLVSFYNNEISEKSEIFDDQFSVERPDGSNFTLKIRSTKLEDSAMYFCASSEAVGGVGYTFGSGTRLTVV.

The rearrangement links TRBV28 to TRBJ2-7; D is possibly TRBD2 (5 bases). V dropped 5 bases and J dropped 5 bases, with 22 bases sitting between them. The germline gives CDR1 MDHEN, CDR2 SYDVKM. The CDR3 is 16 amino acids. CDR3 amino acids: CASSQSTFRGRNEQYF. The CDR3 nucleotides are TGTGCCAGCAGTCAATCAACCTTTCGGGGTAGGAACGAGCAGTACTTC. The full variable domain, rest sourced from reference TRBV28 and TRBJ2-7, is DVKVTQSSRYLVKRTGEKVFLECVQDMDHENMFWYRQDPGLGLRLIYFSYDVKMKEKGDIPEGYSVSREKKERFSLILESASTNQTSMYLCASSQSTFRGRNEQYFGPGTRLTVT.

The genes are TRBV3-1 (or the pseudogene TRBV3-2) and TRBJ2-3; 13 nucleotides agree with TRBD2. The CDR3 has 17 amino acids. Per germline, CDR1 LGHDT and CDR2 YNNKEL (reference sequence). V was clipped by 4 bases and J by 7 bases; unmatched bases: 11. CDR3 sequence (DNA): TGTGCCAGCAGCCCTTATTCACTAGCGGGAGGGCCGAATACGCAGTATTTT. Its translation: CASSPYSLAGGPNTQYF.

The J gene is TRBJ2-7, the V gene TRBV7-2; 10 bases agree with TRBD2. The germline gives CDR1 SGHTA, CDR2 FQGNSA. The CDR3 extends over 15 amino acids. With V trimmed by 4 bases and J by 0 bases, 3 bases remained unmatched. CDR3 coding DNA: TGTGCCAGCAGCTCGGTAGCGGGGGGCTCCTACGAGCAGTACTTC. Translation gives CASSSVAGGSYEQYF. Full variable domain (rest looked up from reference TRBV7-2 and TRBJ2-7): GAGVSQSPSNKVTEKGKDVELRCDPISGHTALYWYRQSLGQGLEFLIYFQGNSAPDKSGLPSDRFSAERTGGSVSTLTIQRTQQEDSAVYLCASSSVAGGSYEQYFGPGTRLTVT.

This chain connects TRBV9 to TRBJ1-5, with D hard to call. V gave up 0 bases and J gave up 4 bases, with 14 bases separating them. Germline CDR1 is SGDLS and CDR2 is YYNGEE. This CDR3 comprises 16 residues. CDR3 in amino acids: CASSVGATDTNQPQHF. For the CDR3, the DNA is TGTGCCAGCAGCGTAGGGGCAACAGACACAAATCAGCCCCAGCATTTT.

The chain recombines TRBV10-3 with TRBJ2-7; the match to TRBD1 covers 10 bases. The CDR3 totals 15 residues. Per germline, CDR1 ENHRY and CDR2 SYGVKD. V lost 7 bases, J lost 0 bases, and 6 bases stayed unmatched. The CDR3 coding sequence is TGTGCCATCAAAAAGGGACAGGGGAGCTCCTACGAGCAGTACTTC. It is translated as CAIKKGQGSSYEQYF.

This chain connects TRBV19 to TRBJ1-6; 7 nucleotides align to TRBD1. The trim removed 5 bases at V and 4 bases at J, leaving 2 bases unmatched. The germline V gene has CDR1 LNHDA and CDR2 SQIVND (reference sequence). This CDR3 has 14 residues. CDR3 protein: CASSEQGYNSPLHF. For the CDR3, the DNA is TGTGCCAGTAGTGAACAGGGGTATAATTCACCCCTCCACTTT.

The V call is TRBV5-1, the J call TRBJ2-1; 9 nucleotides align to TRBD1. V dropped 0 bases and J dropped 5; count of bases not matched to a gene: 0. This CDR3 has 14 amino acids. Germline values: CDR1 SGHRS, CDR2 YFSETQ. The CDR3 region is CASSLGTGDNEQFF. DNA of the CDR3: TGCGCCAGCAGCTTGGGGACAGGGGACAATGAGCAGTTCTTC.

The chain carries TRBV28 and TRBJ1-2; 7 nucleotides match TRBD1. V was pared by 3 bases and J by 7 bases, with 8 bases of the junction left unmatched. The CDR3 spans 14 residues. Germline V CDR1 and CDR2: MDHEN, SYDVKM. CDR3 sequence reads: CASSLTRQGGGYTF. CDR3 coding DNA: TGTGCCAGCAGTTTGACCAGACAGGGCGGTGGCTACACCTTC.

The gene calls are TRBV24-1 and TRBJ2-3; 10 bases match TRBD2. This CDR3 spans 14 amino acids. V lost 3 bases and J lost 8; bases outside the gene matches: 4. CDR1 and CDR2 from the germline V gene are KGHDR and SFDVKD. The CDR3 nucleotides are TGTGCCACCAGTGATCCAGCGGGGGGGCTTACGCAGTATTTT. Amino acid sequence: CATSDPAGGLTQYF.

Here the CDR3 reads CASSLGRVNTEAFF. CDR3 sequence (DNA): TGTGCCAGCAGTTTGGGCAGGGTGAACACTGAAGCTTTCTTT. The chain has TRBV28 and TRBJ1-1, with D maybe TRBD1 (5 bases). This CDR3 contains 14 residues. Germline V gene sequence: CDR1 MDHEN, CDR2 SYDVKM. V gave up 3 bases and J gave up 0 bases, with 8 bases separating them.

The chain carries TRBV4-2 and TRBJ1-6; a weak D match, TRBD1 (6 bases). Germline V gene lookup returns CDR1 LGHNA and CDR2 YNFKEQ. The CDR3 covers 13 residues. V was trimmed by 0 bases and J by 16 bases, leaving 13 bases between them. CDR3 sequence reads: CASSQDRDNQLHF. The CDR3 DNA sequence: TGTGCCAGCAGCCAAGATAGGGACAACCAACTCCACTTT.

This chain uses TRBV6-5 with TRBJ1-4; D possibly corresponds to TRBD1 (6 bases). The length of the CDR3 is 14 residues. CDR1 and CDR2 from the germline V gene are MNHEY and SVGAGI. The germline V and J ends were trimmed by 8 bases and 2 bases, with 12 bases remaining between them. The CDR3 region has the DNA TGTGCCAGCGGCCAGGGGTGGACTAATGAAAAACTGTTTTTT. It translates to CASGQGWTNEKLFF.

The DNA of the CDR3 is TGTGCCAGCGGGGACAGGGGCAATAACTATGGCTACACCTTC. Translated: CASGDRGNNYGYTF. The V gene is TRBV7-8, the J gene TRBJ1-2; TRBD1 aligns across 10 bases. CDR1 and CDR2 (germline): SGHVS, FQNEAQ. V lost 8 bases and J lost 1; bases outside the gene matches: 4. This CDR3 is 14 amino acids long.

This clone occurred once. V is TRBV7-2 and J is TRBJ2-5; 7 bases match TRBD2. The CDR3 spans 15 residues. The germline V gene has CDR1 SGHTA and CDR2 FQGNSA. Trimming took 3 bases from V and 1 from J; bases not matched to a gene: 5. The CDR3 region has the DNA TGTGCCAGCAGCTTGAGCCTAGCGGCCCAAGAGACCCAGTACTTC. As protein: CASSLSLAAQETQYF.